These 27 T cell receptor beta chains share one sample of origin, sequenced in a study of blood T cell repertoires in COVID-19. The table came from immunoSEQ multiplex PCR; TCRdb's copy has only in-frame clones and leaves some out. The sample yields about 240,000 clones, around 89% seen once. Sequencing used PBMCs or T cells enriched from blood (not recorded which). The origin of the receptors is a woman under 40 who had recovered from COVID-19.

The V call is TRBV7-2, the J call TRBJ1-4; no clear D gene. The CDR3 runs to 11 residues. V lost 4 bases, J lost 6 bases, and 3 bases lay in between. In germline, CDR1 is SGHTA, CDR2 FQGNSA. The CDR3 sequence: CASSSDEKLFF. The CDR3, as DNA: TGTGCCAGCAGCTCCGATGAAAAACTGTTTTTT.

The chain is built from TRBV12-3 or TRBV12-4 and TRBJ1-5; 9 bases fit TRBD1. The CDR3 totals 13 residues. Losses at the gene ends were 5 bases for V and 7 bases for J; bases not matched to a gene: 3. Written as DNA, the CDR3 is TGTGCCAGCAGTACAGGGGGCGGGCAGCCCCAGCATTTT. Its protein product is CASSTGGGQPQHF.

The gene calls are TRBV24-1 and TRBJ2-3; TRBD2 matches 12 bases. The V segment lost 3 bases and the J segment 4 bases; nucleotides outside the gene matches: 7. The CDR3 consists of 17 residues. The V gene's germline CDR1 is KGHDR and CDR2 SFDVKD. In DNA, the CDR3 is TGTGCCACCAGTGATCGGCCTAGCGGGAGGGAATCAGATACGCAGTATTTT. Translated, it gives CATSDRPSGRESDTQYF.

J is TRBJ1-2 and V is TRBV30, with TRBD1 identical over 12 bases. CDR3 size: 14 residues. The germline CDR1 and CDR2 sequences are GTSNPN and SVGIG (reference sequence). Trimming cost V 7 bases and J 5 bases; bases outside gene matches: 8. DNA of the CDR3: TGTGCCTTCCGGGACAGGGGGCAGAGGTATGGCTACACCTTC. Protein product: CAFRDRGQRYGYTF.

V usage is TRBV5-8 and J usage is TRBJ1-1, with D possibly being TRBD1 (5 bases). V lost 5 bases, J lost 1 base, and 9 bases lay in between. The CDR3 runs to 13 residues. In germline, CDR1 is SGHTS, CDR2 YDEGEE. The CDR3 loop is CASRTRGNTEAFF. CDR3 bases: TGTGCCAGCAGGACTAGGGGGAACACTGAAGCTTTCTTT.

This chain joins TRBV19 and TRBJ1-1, with 10 bases lining up with TRBD1. V was clipped by 5 bases and J by 4 bases; unmatched bases: 1. Looked up from germline, CDR1 is LNHDA and CDR2 is SQIVND (reference sequence). CDR3 length equals 13 residues. CDR3 amino acids: CASSWTGGTEAFF. CDR3 sequence (DNA): TGTGCCAGTAGTTGGACAGGGGGCACTGAAGCTTTCTTT.

The J gene is TRBJ2-1, the V gene TRBV28; D perhaps matches TRBD1 (6 bases). This CDR3 has 16 amino acids. Trimming took off 2 bases at V and 0 bases at J, with 11 bases between the two ends. Per germline, CDR1 MDHEN and CDR2 SYDVKM. The CDR3 DNA is TGTGCCAGCAGTTTAGAAAAGGGGGTCTCCTACAATGAGCAGTTCTTC. It encodes CASSLEKGVSYNEQFF.

The chain uses TRBV19 and TRBJ2-1; D is possibly TRBD2 (5 bases). Trimming took 3 bases from V and 7 from J, leaving 10 bases between them. Germline assignment: CDR1 LNHDA and CDR2 SQIVND (reference sequence). This CDR3 contains 13 residues. The CDR3 reads CASSIGDFNEQFF. CDR3 DNA: TGTGCCAGTAGTATCGGGGATTTTAATGAGCAGTTCTTC.

The rearrangement links TRBV19 to TRBJ1-2, with 7 bases that match TRBD1. V lost 6 bases to trimming and J lost 7 bases; unmatched junction nucleotides: 11. In germline, CDR1 is LNHDA, CDR2 SQIVND (reference sequence). This CDR3 is built from 14 residues. CDR3 sequence reads: CASRMLQGTGGYTF. CDR3 in DNA: TGTGCCAGTAGGATGCTACAGGGGACGGGTGGCTACACCTTC.

J is TRBJ1-2 and V is TRBV7-2; 7 bases agree with TRBD1. The CDR3 covers 15 residues. With V trimmed by 4 bases and J by 5 bases, 10 bases remained unmatched. Germline V gene data show CDR1 as SGHTA and CDR2 as FQGNSA. CDR3 protein: CASSSMNRGGYGYTF. The CDR3, as DNA: TGTGCCAGCAGCTCCATGAACAGGGGAGGTTATGGCTACACCTTC.

This sequence joins TRBV24-1 and TRBJ1-2; no reliable D call. CDR1 is KGHDR and CDR2 is SFDVKD in the germline V gene. The CDR3 totals 15 residues. Between the trimmed V and J ends, which lost 8 bases and 0 bases, there was a span of 15 bases. The CDR3 sequence is CATNPGTTANYGYTF. In DNA form, the CDR3 reads TGTGCCACCAATCCGGGTACCACTGCTAACTATGGCTACACCTTC.

This clone has only a few counts. The chain links TRBV28 to TRBJ1-2, with TRBD1 identical over 8 bases. The CDR3 has 16 amino acids. Germline CDR1 reads MDHEN; CDR2 reads SYDVKM. V lost 5 bases and J lost 4; bases outside the gene matches: 12. CDR3 in DNA: TGTGCCAGCAGTCACGAATCTACAGGGGGAGGCTATGGCTACACCTTC. Protein: CASSHESTGGGYGYTF.

This chain joins TRBV5-6 and TRBJ2-1; the D gene is possibly TRBD2 (6 bases). V shed 5 bases and J shed 2 bases, with 11 bases lying between them. The CDR3 has 14 amino acids. CDR1 SGHDT and CDR2 YYEEEE come from the germline V gene. CDR3 in DNA: TGTGCCAGCAGATATAGCGGAGCCTACAATGAGCAGTTCTTC. Translated, it gives CASRYSGAYNEQFF.

The gene calls are TRBV9 and TRBJ1-4; the match to TRBD1 covers 8 bases. Per the germline V gene, CDR1 is SGDLS and CDR2 is YYNGEE. This CDR3 spans 14 amino acids. V trimming: 5 bases; J trimming: 7 bases; junction bases outside the gene matches: 7. The CDR3 sequence is CASRRTGLGEKLFF. The DNA for the CDR3 is TGTGCCAGCAGAAGGACAGGGCTTGGTGAAAAACTGTTTTTT.

This sequence joins TRBV29-1 and TRBJ1-2; 7 bases are shared with TRBD1. J was trimmed by 4 bases and V by 7 bases; bases with no gene match: 15. The germline CDR1 and CDR2 sequences are SQVTM and ANQGSEA. The CDR3 sequence is 15 residues long. The CDR3 DNA is TGCAGCGCTGACTTAAGGGACAGCCTAATCTATGGCTACACCTTC. The encoded protein is CSADLRDSLIYGYTF.

The V call is TRBV11-2, the J call TRBJ1-4; D is possibly TRBD1 (5 bases). Trimming left V 11 bases short and J 4 bases short, with 20 bases between. Germline-derived CDR1 and CDR2 are SGHAT and FQNNGV. CDR3 size: 15 residues. This chain's CDR3 is CASSRDLRGNEKLFF. DNA of the CDR3: TGTGCCTCTTCCCGCGATCTAAGGGGTAATGAAAAACTGTTTTTT.

On this clone itself: The junction departs from germline at one end; a sequencing error may be responsible. This chain uses TRBV10-1 with TRBJ1-1; D perhaps matches TRBD1 (6 bases). The V gene's germline CDR1 is WNHNN and CDR2 SYGVQD (reference sequence). The CDR3 spans 12 residues. DNA of the CDR3: TGCGCGAGCACGGGGGGCAACACTGAAGCTTTCTTT. This gives the protein CASTGGNTEAFF.

This chain uses TRBV5-6 with TRBJ2-1; tentatively, D is TRBD2 (5 bases). V gave up 4 bases and J gave up 7 bases, with 9 bases separating them. The CDR3 has 12 residues. Germline-derived CDR1 and CDR2 are SGHDT and YYEEEE. The CDR3 reads CASSSSGNEQFF. CDR3 coding DNA: TGTGCCAGCAGCAGTTCGGGAAATGAGCAGTTCTTC.

The chain carries TRBV10-3 and TRBJ1-1, with 7 nucleotides matching TRBD1. CDR1 ENHRY and CDR2 SYGVKD come from the germline V gene. The ends lost 4 bases at V and 8 bases at J; junction bases unmatched: 7. The CDR3 consists of 13 residues. In DNA form, the CDR3 reads TGTGCCATCAGTGCAGGGGGTTTAAAGGAAGCTTTCTTT. Amino acids: CAISAGGLKEAFF.

The chain links TRBV7-2 to TRBJ1-5, with D possibly being TRBD1 (5 bases). This CDR3 contains 15 residues. V shed 3 bases and J shed 0 bases, with 9 bases lying between them. Looked up from germline, CDR1 is SGHTA and CDR2 is FQGNSA. The CDR3 region is CASSLSGNSNQPQHF. In DNA, the CDR3 is TGTGCCAGCAGCTTGTCAGGGAATAGCAATCAGCCCCAGCATTTT.

The J gene is TRBJ2-1, the V gene TRBV3-1 (or the pseudogene TRBV3-2); 8 bases align to TRBD2. CDR1 and CDR2 (germline): LGHDT, YNNKEL (reference sequence). V shed 1 base, J shed 8 bases, and the junction held 7 bases outside the gene matches. The CDR3 consists of 15 residues. The CDR3 DNA reads as TGTGCCAGCAGCCAAGTGACGGGAGGGCCACATGAGCAGTTCTTC. Amino acids: CASSQVTGGPHEQFF.

The chain has TRBV28 and TRBJ2-7, with D possibly TRBD2 on 5 matching bases. This CDR3 comprises 13 residues. Germline V lookup: CDR1 MDHEN, CDR2 SYDVKM. As DNA, the CDR3 is TGTGCAACAGCAGGAGGTGCCACACGCGATCAGTACTTC. This codes for CATAGGATRDQYF.

This clone was seen once. The chain joins TRBV6-2 or TRBV6-3 to TRBJ1-1, with TRBD1 matching 8 bases. This CDR3 is 16 amino acids long. The V segment lost 0 bases and the J segment 4 bases; nucleotides outside the gene matches: 7. Germline values: CDR1 MNHEY, CDR2 SVGEGT. The DNA for the CDR3 is TGTGCCAGCAGTTACTCCCGAGACAGGGGCCGCACTGAAGCTTTCTTT. This encodes CASSYSRDRGRTEAFF.

The chain uses TRBV30 and TRBJ2-7, with 8 bases lining up with TRBD2. The CDR3 covers 13 residues. The V gene's germline CDR1 is GTSNPN and CDR2 SVGIG (reference sequence). Trimming cost V 0 bases and J 6 bases; bases outside gene matches: 4. Here the CDR3 DNA reads TGTGCCTGGAGTGTGCGGGAGGCCCTCGAGCAGTACTTC. Its protein product is CAWSVREALEQYF.

In this sample, this clone is medium-sized. The J gene is TRBJ2-1, the V gene TRBV6-4, with 11 nucleotides matching TRBD1. The CDR3 is made up of 16 amino acids. Germline V CDR1 and CDR2: MRHNA, SNTAGT. With 2 bases clipped from V and 7 bases from J, the junction kept 7 bases outside the gene matches. The CDR3 reads CASSDDPGTGGNEQFF. The CDR3 bases are TGTGCCAGCAGTGACGACCCCGGGACAGGGGGGAATGAGCAGTTCTTC.

The chain is built from TRBV23-1 and TRBJ1-5, with D uncertain. TRBV23-1 is labeled an ORF, and its function is uncertain. V was clipped by 8 bases and J by 0 bases, with 26 bases between them. This CDR3 contains 19 residues. CDR3 DNA sequence: TGCGCCAGCTGTCCCCCCCGAACGGGTAAAATATATAGCAATCAGCCCCAGCATTTT. Amino acids: CASCPPRTGKIYSNQPQHF.

The chain recombines TRBV9 with TRBJ1-1; a possible D gene is TRBD1 (5 bases). The CDR3 loop spans 14 amino acids. V dropped 0 bases and J dropped 5 bases, with 11 bases sitting between them. The germline CDR1 and CDR2 sequences are SGDLS and YYNGEE. CDR3 protein: CASSVAGLVTEAFF. CDR3 sequence (DNA): TGTGCCAGCAGCGTAGCAGGGTTAGTTACTGAAGCTTTCTTT.